The 28 T cell receptor beta chains presented below share a single source sample, sequenced in a study of blood T cell repertoires in COVID-19. Profiling relied on immunoSEQ multiplex PCR, and the TCRdb table lists in-frame clones only, not all of them. The data contain some 160,000 clones, about 77% of them singletons. Sequenced material: peripheral blood. These receptors were collected from a woman over 75 with acute or convalescent COVID-19.

The genes are TRBV5-4 and TRBJ2-3; 11 positions match TRBD1. Germline-derived CDR1 and CDR2 are SGHNT and YYREEE (reference sequence). The CDR3 is 15 amino acids. After removal of 4 bases from V and 7 bases from J, the junction contained 8 bases not matched to a gene. CDR3 region: CASSTGQGAHHTQYF. CDR3 in DNA: TGTGCCAGCAGCACCGGACAGGGGGCGCATCATACGCAGTATTTT.

V gene TRBV5-1 combines with J gene TRBJ2-3; 8 bases are shared with TRBD2. V lost 6 bases to trimming and J lost 5 bases; unmatched junction nucleotides: 14. Germline lookup yields CDR1 SGHRS and CDR2 YFSETQ. The CDR3 runs 16 residues. DNA for the CDR3: TGCGCCAGCAACGACTTAGCGGGAAAGGTAGAAGATACGCAGTATTTT. Its translation is CASNDLAGKVEDTQYF.

The rearrangement uses TRBV13 and TRBJ2-1; D remains unclear. The V end lost 5 bases, the J end lost 4 bases, and 3 bases lay between the germline ends. CDR1 PRHDT and CDR2 FYEKMQ come from the germline V gene (reference sequence). The CDR3 contains 11 residues. CDR3 loop: CASSPYNEQFF. In DNA form, the CDR3 reads TGTGCCAGCAGCCCGTACAATGAGCAGTTCTTC.

The chain has TRBV20-1 and TRBJ1-3; D is unresolved. This CDR3 is built from 15 residues. The germline gives CDR1 DFQATT, CDR2 SNEGSKA (reference sequence). Trimming left V 3 bases short and J 0 bases short, with 12 bases between. CDR3 amino acids: CSASSQVNSGNTIYF. CDR3 coding DNA: TGCAGTGCTAGTTCCCAGGTGAACTCTGGAAACACCATATATTTT.

This clone was picked up a small number of times. The CDR3 protein is CASSLWAGASGEQYF. DNA for the CDR3: TGTGCCAGCAGCTTATGGGCAGGGGCCTCCGGCGAGCAGTACTTC. The rearrangement links TRBV13 to TRBJ2-7; TRBD1 might be the D (6 bases). The CDR3 spans 15 residues. V shed 2 bases and J shed 6 bases, with 17 bases lying between them. Germline V gene sequence: CDR1 PRHDT, CDR2 FYEKMQ (reference sequence). The full variable domain, completed using reference TRBV13 and TRBJ2-7, is AAGVIQSPRHLIKEKRETATLKCYPIPRHDTVYWYQQGPGQDPQFLISFYEKMQSDKGSIPDRFSAQQFSDYHSELNMSSLELGDSALYFCASSLWAGASGEQYFGPGTRLTVT.

The CDR3 sequence is CAIRGTATDTQYF. The CDR3 nucleotides read TGTGCCATCAGGGGGACAGCTACAGATACGCAGTATTTT. The rearrangement joins TRBV10-3 to TRBJ2-3, with 7 bases identical to TRBD1. There are 13 residues in the CDR3. Germline V lookup: CDR1 ENHRY, CDR2 SYGVKD. The ends lost 6 bases at V and 3 bases at J; junction bases unmatched: 3.

This chain joins TRBV30 and TRBJ2-3; a weak D match, TRBD2 (7 bases). V lost 8 bases, J lost 0 bases, and 12 bases lay in between. Germline CDR1 reads GTSNPN; CDR2 reads SVGIG (reference sequence). The CDR3 consists of 13 residues. For the CDR3, the DNA is TGTGCCCTAGGGGGGGAAAGCACAGATACGCAGTATTTT. As protein: CALGGESTDTQYF.

The chain employs TRBV3-1 (or the pseudogene TRBV3-2) and TRBJ2-7; TRBD2 aligns across 15 bases. CDR1 LGHDT and CDR2 YNNKEL come from the germline V gene (reference sequence). V lost 1 base, J lost 0 bases, and 4 bases stayed unmatched. CDR3 length: 18 amino acids. CDR3 in amino acids: CASSQAGTSGRYSYEQYF. CDR3 DNA sequence: TGTGCCAGCAGCCAAGCCGGGACTAGCGGGAGGTACTCCTACGAGCAGTACTTC.

This clone appeared a few times. The rearrangement uses TRBV27 and TRBJ1-2, with TRBD1 matching over 9 bases. The V gene end was trimmed by 6 bases and the J gene end by 5 bases; junction bases not matched to a gene: 4. The CDR3 totals 13 residues. From germline, CDR1 is MNHEY and CDR2 SMNVEV (reference sequence). The CDR3 DNA follows: TGTGCCAGCAGGAGGACAGGGGATTATGGCTACACCTTC. It is translated as CASRRTGDYGYTF.

The V and J genes are TRBV14 and TRBJ2-1; 14 positions agree with TRBD2. After removal of 4 bases from V and 5 bases from J, the junction contained 4 bases not matched to a gene. This CDR3 region has 16 residues. CDR1 is SGHDN and CDR2 is FVKESK in the germline V gene. In DNA form, the CDR3 reads TGTGCCAGCAGCCGAGGGACTAGCGGGGGAAACAATGAGCAGTTCTTC. Translation: CASSRGTSGGNNEQFF.

This chain connects TRBV18 to TRBJ2-5; 7 bases are shared with TRBD2. The CDR3 covers 15 residues. The V gene's germline CDR1 is KGHSH and CDR2 LQKENI. The trim removed 6 bases at V and 5 bases at J, leaving 12 bases unmatched. CDR3 coding DNA: TGTGCCAGCTCGCCCACCAGCGGGGAGGGGGAGACCCAGTACTTC. This encodes CASSPTSGEGETQYF.

The chain is built from TRBV3-1 (or the pseudogene TRBV3-2) and TRBJ2-5; perhaps TRBD2 as D (6 bases). Germline V lookup: CDR1 LGHDT, CDR2 YNNKEL (reference sequence). The ends were cut back, 1 base at V and 7 bases at J, with 13 bases in the middle. The CDR3 runs to 14 residues. CDR3 coding DNA: TGTGCCAGCAGCCAAGGGCGGGAAGGCGGGACCCAGTACTTC. This translates into CASSQGREGGTQYF.

This sequence joins TRBV13 and TRBJ2-2; 7 bases align to TRBD1. The CDR3 runs to 15 residues. Germline CDR1 reads PRHDT; CDR2 reads FYEKMQ (reference sequence). J was trimmed by 2 bases and V by 4 bases; bases with no gene match: 4. The CDR3 spells CASSYRDRNTGELFF. DNA for the CDR3: TGTGCCAGCAGCTACCGGGACAGAAACACCGGGGAGCTGTTTTTT.

Only one count was recorded for this clone. The rearrangement joins TRBV2 to TRBJ2-1, with a possible D match to TRBD1 (7 bases). Germline V gives CDR1 SNHLY, CDR2 FYNNEI. The CDR3 runs to 14 residues. Trimming took off 10 bases at V and 1 base at J, with 14 bases between the two ends. As DNA, the CDR3 is TGTGCCACAAAGGGGGGACAGTCCTACAATGAGCAGTTCTTC. Protein: CATKGGQSYNEQFF.

The J gene is TRBJ2-7, the V gene TRBV7-2; 8 bases agree with TRBD2. Germline CDR1 reads SGHTA; CDR2 reads FQGNSA. The junction had 6 bases not matched to a gene; V was cut back by 2 bases and J by 3 bases. There are 15 residues in the CDR3. Written as DNA, the CDR3 is TGTGCCAGCAGCTTAACCGGGGGGGAACTCTACGAGCAGTACTTC. Its translation: CASSLTGGELYEQYF.

This clone has only a few counts. The V and J genes are TRBV27 and TRBJ1-1; maybe TRBD1 (6 bases). This CDR3 spans 15 amino acids. CDR1 is MNHEY and CDR2 is SMNVEV in the germline V gene (reference sequence). V was clipped by 5 bases and J by 4 bases, with 17 bases between them. The CDR3 DNA reads as TGTGCCAGCAGTCCTAACACAGGGTCGAGCACTGAAGCTTTCTTT. This sequence encodes CASSPNTGSSTEAFF.

CDR3 loop: CATSDFGSFETQYF. DNA of the CDR3: TGTGCCACCAGTGATTTCGGTTCCTTCGAGACCCAGTACTTC. This chain connects TRBV24-1 to TRBJ2-5; D gene uncertain. Germline CDR1 is KGHDR and CDR2 is SFDVKD. The CDR3 is made up of 14 amino acids. The ends were cut back, 1 base at V and 5 bases at J, with 10 bases in the middle.

The rearrangement uses TRBV4-2 and TRBJ1-2, with D possibly matching TRBD1 (6 bases). CDR1 LGHNA and CDR2 YNFKEQ come from the germline V gene. The CDR3 totals 15 residues. Trimming removed 6 bases from V and 2 bases from J, with 16 bases in between. The CDR3 nucleotides are TGTGCCAGCAGACGGGACATCACTTCCAACTATGGCTACACCTTC. Translating it yields CASRRDITSNYGYTF.

This rearrangement joins TRBV5-1 to TRBJ1-5, with 7 nucleotides matching TRBD1. CDR1 and CDR2 from the germline V gene are SGHRS and YFSETQ. V was clipped by 5 bases and J by 0 bases; unmatched bases: 8. The CDR3 runs to 16 residues. CDR3 protein: CASRRQGPYSNQPQHF. CDR3 sequence (DNA): TGCGCCAGCAGGAGACAGGGCCCCTATAGCAATCAGCCCCAGCATTTT.

The genes are TRBV6-5 and TRBJ1-2; a possible D gene is TRBD1 (5 bases). The germline V and J ends were trimmed by 6 bases and 8 bases, with 10 bases remaining between them. Germline V lookup: CDR1 MNHEY, CDR2 SVGAGI. CDR3 size: 11 residues. This CDR3 reads CASRQDRGYTF. In nucleotides, the CDR3 is TGTGCCAGCAGACAGGATCGGGGCTACACCTTC.

This rearrangement joins TRBV18 to TRBJ2-3, with D possibly matching TRBD1 (5 bases). Trimming shortened V by 0 bases and J by 5 bases, and 18 bases separated the two germline ends. This CDR3 is 17 amino acids long. CDR1 is KGHSH, CDR2 LQKENI, per germline. The CDR3 DNA reads as TGTGCCAGCTCACCACCACGGCAGGGAAGGGGTAAAGATACGCAGTATTTT. Its protein product is CASSPPRQGRGKDTQYF.

The table lists this clone with a few counts. The chain recombines TRBV6-5 with TRBJ2-7; possibly TRBD2 for D (7 bases). The CDR3 runs 14 residues. Deletions cut 8 bases from V and 2 bases from J, with 16 bases between. CDR1 is MNHEY and CDR2 is SVGAGI in the germline V gene. As DNA, the CDR3 is TGTGCCAGCCGCTGGGGGGGACAACCCTACGAGCAGTACTTC. Residues: CASRWGGQPYEQYF.

This clone showed up just once. The V call is TRBV28, the J call TRBJ2-1; 7 bases align to TRBD1. CDR3 length equals 16 residues. The germline V gene has CDR1 MDHEN and CDR2 SYDVKM. V shed 2 bases and J 0 bases; nucleotides not matched to a gene: 4. In nucleotides, the CDR3 is TGTGCCAGCAGTTTAACAGGGGACCTCTCCTACAATGAGCAGTTCTTC. Translation gives CASSLTGDLSYNEQFF.

The chain employs TRBV7-9 and TRBJ2-3; 8 bases align to TRBD1. The V gene's germline CDR1 is SEHNR and CDR2 FQNEAQ (reference sequence). J gave up 2 bases and V 5 bases, and 6 bases lay outside the gene matches. This CDR3 is 15 amino acids long. The CDR3 sequence: CASSPGQAFTDTQYF. In DNA, the CDR3 is TGTGCCAGCAGCCCGGGACAGGCGTTCACAGATACGCAGTATTTT. The full variable domain, its missing parts supplied by reference TRBV7-9 and TRBJ2-3, is DTGVSQNPRHKITKRGQNVTFRCDPISEHNRLYWYRQTLGQGPEFLTYFQNEAQLEKSRLLSDRFSAERPKGSFSTLEIQRTEQGDSAMYLCASSPGQAFTDTQYFGPGTRLTVL.

The rearrangement uses TRBV10-3 and TRBJ2-7; D is possibly TRBD1 (6 bases). Germline V gives CDR1 ENHRY, CDR2 SYGVKD. This CDR3 contains 14 residues. Trimming pared 4 bases from V and 2 bases from J, leaving 12 bases between. CDR3 DNA sequence: TGTGCCATCAGTGTCGGACAGACCGCCTACGAGCAGTACTTC. Residues: CAISVGQTAYEQYF.

The chain couples TRBV7-5 to TRBJ1-6; the DNA was not compared with TRBD1, the D call given in the table. TRBV7-5 is reported as a pseudogene. CDR3 length: 14 residues. The chain's CDR3 is CARSFGTGYGPLHF. CDR3 nucleotides: TGTGCCAGAAGCTTTGGGACAGGGTATGGACCCCTCCACTTT.

On this clone: The sample holds other DNA sequences that translate to the same CDR3. The genes are TRBV5-6 and TRBJ1-2; 9 bases map to TRBD1. V dropped 4 bases and J dropped 4; count of bases not matched to a gene: 5. The germline gives CDR1 SGHDT, CDR2 YYEEEE. The CDR3 loop spans 14 amino acids. CDR3 sequence: CASSPGQGSYGYTF. The CDR3 DNA reads as TGTGCCAGCAGCCCAGGACAGGGGAGCTATGGCTACACCTTC.

This chain links TRBV6-6 with TRBJ1-6; a possible D gene is TRBD1 (6 bases). V gave up 5 bases and J gave up 3 bases, with 14 bases separating them. CDR1 and CDR2 from the germline V gene are MNHNY and SVGAGI (reference sequence). CDR3 length: 16 amino acids. CDR3 nucleotide sequence: TGTGCCAGCAGTCCGCAGGGGCGTTTCTATAATTCACCCCTCCACTTT. It translates to CASSPQGRFYNSPLHF.